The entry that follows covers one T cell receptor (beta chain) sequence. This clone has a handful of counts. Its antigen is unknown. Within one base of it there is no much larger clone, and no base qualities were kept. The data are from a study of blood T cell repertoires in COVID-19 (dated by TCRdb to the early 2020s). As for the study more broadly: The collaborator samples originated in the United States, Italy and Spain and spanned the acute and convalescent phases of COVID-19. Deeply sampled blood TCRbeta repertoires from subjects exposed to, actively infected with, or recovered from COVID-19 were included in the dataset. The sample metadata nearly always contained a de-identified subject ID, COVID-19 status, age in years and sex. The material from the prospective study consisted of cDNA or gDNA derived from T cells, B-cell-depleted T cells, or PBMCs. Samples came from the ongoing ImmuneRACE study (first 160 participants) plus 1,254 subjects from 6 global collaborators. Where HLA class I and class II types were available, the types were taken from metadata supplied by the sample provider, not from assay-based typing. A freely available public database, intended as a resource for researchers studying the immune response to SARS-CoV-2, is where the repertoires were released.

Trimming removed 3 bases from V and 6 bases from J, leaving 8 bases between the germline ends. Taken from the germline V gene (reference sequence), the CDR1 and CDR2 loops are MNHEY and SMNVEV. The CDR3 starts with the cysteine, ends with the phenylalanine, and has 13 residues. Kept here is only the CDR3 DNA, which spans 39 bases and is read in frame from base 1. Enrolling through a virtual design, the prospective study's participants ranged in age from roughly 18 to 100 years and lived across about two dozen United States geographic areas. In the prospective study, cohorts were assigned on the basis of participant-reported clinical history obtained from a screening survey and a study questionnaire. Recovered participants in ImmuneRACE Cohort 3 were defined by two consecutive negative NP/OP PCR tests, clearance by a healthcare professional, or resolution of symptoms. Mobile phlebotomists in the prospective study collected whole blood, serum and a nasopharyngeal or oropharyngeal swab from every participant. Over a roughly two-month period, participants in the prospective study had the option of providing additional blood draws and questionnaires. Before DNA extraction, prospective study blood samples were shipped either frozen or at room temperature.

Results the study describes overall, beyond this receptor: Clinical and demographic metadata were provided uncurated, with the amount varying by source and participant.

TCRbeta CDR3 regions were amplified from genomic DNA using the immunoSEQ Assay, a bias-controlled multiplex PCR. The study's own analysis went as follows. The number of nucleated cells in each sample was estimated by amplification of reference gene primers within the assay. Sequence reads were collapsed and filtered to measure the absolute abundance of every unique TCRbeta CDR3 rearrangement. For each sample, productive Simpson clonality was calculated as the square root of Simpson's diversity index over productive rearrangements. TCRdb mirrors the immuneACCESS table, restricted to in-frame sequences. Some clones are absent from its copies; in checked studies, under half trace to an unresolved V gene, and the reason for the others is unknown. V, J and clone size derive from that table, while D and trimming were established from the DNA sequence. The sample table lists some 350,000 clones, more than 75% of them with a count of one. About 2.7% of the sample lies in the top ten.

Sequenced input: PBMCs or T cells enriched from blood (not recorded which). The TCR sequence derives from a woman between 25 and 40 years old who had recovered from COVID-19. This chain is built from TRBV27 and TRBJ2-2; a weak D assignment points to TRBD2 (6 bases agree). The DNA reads TGTGCCAGCAGTTTCCGACTAGCCGGGGAGCTGTTTTTT. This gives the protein CASSFRLAGELFF.